The present T cell receptor (beta chain) was sequenced within a study of response to subunit inactivated influenza vaccine. Study-level findings and limits: The authors suggested that few new T cells are recruited per seasonal influenza vaccination.

TCRdb analysed the RT-PCR reads with MiXCR anew, one entry per CDR3 protein. Of hundreds of thousands of distinct CDR3 sequences listed, 7.6% are singletons. Of note for this clonotype: Its antigen is currently unknown.

Germline CDR1 is ENHRY and CDR2 is SYGVKD. The CDR3 runs to 15 residues. The ends were cut back, 4 bases at V and 1 base at J, with 12 bases in the middle. The clonotype was recovered from a man aged 45 to 70 who received an inactivated influenza vaccine. V gene TRBV10-3 combines with J gene TRBJ2-3; D is perhaps TRBD1 (5 bases). The input for sequencing was PBMCs from blood, taken less than 30 months after vaccination. CDR3 nucleotides: TGTGCCATCAGTGTCGAGGACATTCGCACAGATACGCAGTATTTT. Its protein is CAISVEDIRTDTQYF.